The rows below give T cell receptor beta chains drawn from one sample of a study of siplizumab effects on memory and regulatory T cells. Method: immunoSEQ multiplex PCR; TCRdb's copy keeps in-frame clones and lacks some. This sample has some 62,000 clones, with 70% to 85% found just once. Sequencing input: memory CD4+ T cells sorted from blood. Every receptor here comes from a human donor in good health. Each CDR3 is given with its conserved first and last residue. Each record gives: clone size, V gene, D gene, J gene, CDR3 DNA, CDR3 protein. A D gene is named only where the DNA matches it firmly. Only part of the rows carry a size: once, few, many, or a class if the clone is expanded.

>NA|TRBV7-2|TRBD1|TRBJ1-2
TGTGCCAGCAGCTTGGGACAGAGCTATGGCTACACCTTC
CASSLGQSYGYTF
>few|TRBV19|TRBD1|TRBJ1-3
TGTGCCAGTAGCCCCCAGGGGGCTTTCTCTGGAAACACCATATATTTT
CASSPQGAFSGNTIYF
>NA|TRBV7-2|TRBD2|TRBJ2-7
TGTGCCAGCAGCTTGCGGGGGGGCCCCCCCTACGAGCAGTACTTC
CASSLRGGPPYEQYF
>NA|TRBV5-1|NA|TRBJ2-5
TGCGCCAGCAGCGTCTCTAGGGTGCCGGGGGAGACCCAGTACTTC
CASSVSRVPGETQYF
>once|TRBV6-1|NA|TRBJ1-5
TGTGCCAGTCTCCGGGGGGGCAATCAGCCCCAGCATTTT
CASLRGGNQPQHF
>once|TRBV6-5|TRBD1|TRBJ1-6
TGTGCCAGCAACGGGCAGGGGGGGCCCCTCCACTTT
CASNGQGGPLHF
>NA|TRBV6-1|NA|TRBJ2-1
TGTGCCAGCAGTGAGGCTCGGAGATCCTACAATGAGCAGTTCTTC
CASSEARRSYNEQFF
>NA|TRBV23-1|TRBD1|TRBJ1-2
TGCGTCAGCAGTCAATCTTCTACCCGGGACAGGATTTCTAACTATGGCTACACCTTC
CVSSQSSTRDRISNYGYTF
>once|TRBV27|NA|TRBJ1-5
TGTGCCAGCAGTTTATCGGTGACCTACAATCAGCCCCAGCATTTT
CASSLSVTYNQPQHF
>NA|TRBV28|NA|TRBJ2-3
TGTGCCAGCAGTTTAGCGGTCCCCACAGATACGCAGTATTTT
CASSLAVPTDTQYF
>NA|TRBV5-1|NA|TRBJ2-3
TGCGCCAGCAGCTCCCTGACTCCTGTTACTAGCACAGATACGCAGTATTTT
CASSSLTPVTSTDTQYF
>NA|TRBV5-8|NA|TRBJ2-7
TGTGCCAGCAGCTTGGGAGGGACTGTGAGCTCCTACGAGCAGTACTTC
CASSLGGTVSSYEQYF
>NA|TRBV5-6|NA|TRBJ2-1
TGTGCCAGCAGCCCTGGCGGGATTGGTGAGCAGTTCTTC
CASSPGGIGEQFF
>NA|TRBV28|TRBD1|TRBJ1-2
TGTGCCAGCAGCCTGGGACAGGGTACCTATAGCTACACCTTC
CASSLGQGTYSYTF
>NA|TRBV29-1|TRBD1|TRBJ1-5
TGCAGCGTCCACCAGGGGACAGGGGGCAATCAGCCCCAGCATTTT
CSVHQGTGGNQPQHF
>NA|TRBV6-6|NA|TRBJ2-5
TGTGCCAGCAGCGCCTCCCTCGAGACCCAGTACTTC
CASSASLETQYF
>NA|TRBV29-1|NA|TRBJ2-5
TGCAGCGTTGAAGTGGGCCGCGAGACCCAGTACTTC
CSVEVGRETQYF
>once|TRBV12-5|TRBD1|TRBJ2-7
TGTGCTAGCCTAAGGGACAGGGGCTACGAGCAGTACTTC
CASLRDRGYEQYF
>NA|TRBV15|NA|TRBJ1-2
TGTGCCACCAGCAGAGAATATTTGGCAGGGCAGGGCTACACCTTC
CATSREYLAGQGYTF
>NA|TRBV4-3|NA|TRBJ2-1
TGCGCCAGCAGCCCGGGGTGGGGGGGCCACAATGAGCAGTTCTTC
CASSPGWGGHNEQFF
>NA|TRBV19|NA|TRBJ2-2
TGTGCCAGTAGTCCCGCGGGTGCGGGCGGGGAGCTGTTTTTT
CASSPAGAGGELFF
>NA|TRBV27|TRBD1|TRBJ1-2
TGTGCCAGCAGTCGACAGGGGGCCGGAGGCTACACCTTC
CASSRQGAGGYTF
>once|TRBV4-3|NA|TRBJ2-3
TGCGCCAGCAGCGTGTCGGGGATCGGCAGCACAGATACGCAGTATTTT
CASSVSGIGSTDTQYF
>NA|TRBV30|TRBD1|TRBJ1-2
TGTGCCTGGAGGCCCCGGGACAGGGACCATAGGGGCTACACCTTC
CAWRPRDRDHRGYTF
>NA|TRBV7-3|NA|TRBJ2-7
TGTGCCAGCAGCTACGCCCGGGACTCCTACGAGCAGTACTTC
CASSYARDSYEQYF
>NA|TRBV4-1|TRBD2|TRBJ2-1
TGCGCCAGCAGCCAAGTTTCGACTAGCGGGGGCTACAATGAGCAGTTCTTC
CASSQVSTSGGYNEQFF
>few|TRBV9|NA|TRBJ2-7
TGTGCCAGCAGCTCAGGGGCGGGAAAATGGTGGGAGCAGTACTTC
CASSSGAGKWWEQYF
>NA|TRBV6-6|NA|TRBJ1-2
TGTGCCAGCAGCTTATCTGGGGCAGACTATGGCTACACCTTC
CASSLSGADYGYTF
>NA|TRBV5-6|NA|TRBJ2-3
TGTGCCAGCAGCTTTTTGAGCGGTCGTTTGTACGGCACAGATACGCAGTATTTT
CASSFLSGRLYGTDTQYF
>NA|TRBV2|NA|TRBJ1-5
TGTGCCAGCAGACGTACGACGGATAGCAATCAGCCCCAGCATTTT
CASRRTTDSNQPQHF
>once|TRBV11-2|NA|TRBJ1-4
TGTGCCAGCAGCTTAAGAGAAAAACTGTTTTTT
CASSLREKLFF
>NA|TRBV5-4|TRBD1|TRBJ1-2
TGTGCCAGCAGCTTGGAAGGGACAGGTGACTATGGCTACACCTTC
CASSLEGTGDYGYTF
>NA|TRBV7-3|NA|TRBJ1-1
TGTGCCAGCAGCCGACAGGAGAACACTGAAGCTTTCTTT
CASSRQENTEAFF
>NA|TRBV5-1|TRBD1|TRBJ1-6
TGCGCCAGCAGCTTGGGGGGCGCGGGACAGGGGAACAATTCACCCCTCCACTTT
CASSLGGAGQGNNSPLHF
>NA|TRBV2|NA|TRBJ2-3
TGTGCCAGCAGTGAATCGGCTGACACAGATACGCAGTATTTT
CASSESADTDTQYF
>NA|TRBV27|NA|TRBJ1-3
TGTGCCAGCAGTCCGCCGGGGGGCTCTGGAAACACCATATATTTT
CASSPPGGSGNTIYF
>NA|TRBV2|NA|TRBJ2-5
TGTGCCAGCAGTGCCGGAGAGTACCAAGAGACCCAGTACTTC
CASSAGEYQETQYF
>NA|TRBV6-6|NA|TRBJ2-7
TGTGCCAGCAGTTTGAGGCGGGGCGACAGTTACGAGCAGTACTTC
CASSLRRGDSYEQYF
>NA|TRBV15|TRBD1|TRBJ1-4
TGTGCCACCAGCAGAGCCATCGGGACAGGGGGCGAAAAACTGTTTTTT
CATSRAIGTGGEKLFF
>NA|TRBV5-1|TRBD2|TRBJ2-3
TGCGCCAGCAGCTTGGCCCCTAGCGGGATCTCAGATACGCAGTATTTT
CASSLAPSGISDTQYF
>NA|TRBV9|NA|TRBJ2-1
TGTGCCAGCAGCTCAACGCCCAACCCGGAGCAGTTCTTC
CASSSTPNPEQFF
>NA|TRBV7-9|NA|TRBJ1-1
TGTGCCAGCAGCCCCTCCCCGCTCCTAATGAACACTGAAGCTTTCTTT
CASSPSPLLMNTEAFF
>NA|TRBV7-3|NA|TRBJ2-1
TGTGCCAGCAGCTTATCCCCGGGGGCAGGTGAGCAGTTCTTC
CASSLSPGAGEQFF
>NA|TRBV4-1|NA|TRBJ1-4
TGCGCCAGCAGCCAAGATAAGGGGATGGAGCCGAATGAAAAACTGTTTTTT
CASSQDKGMEPNEKLFF
>few|TRBV6-6|NA|TRBJ2-3
TGTGCCAGCAGTCCCCGGGACTCGACAGATACGCAGTATTTT
CASSPRDSTDTQYF
>NA|TRBV6-1|NA|TRBJ1-2
TGTGCCAGCAGTTTTGGGGGCGGGGAGACCTATGGCTACACCTTC
CASSFGGGETYGYTF
>NA|TRBV7-9|TRBD1|TRBJ1-1
TGTGCCAGCAGCTTCTGGACAGGGTTGAACACTGAAGCTTTCTTT
CASSFWTGLNTEAFF
>NA|TRBV5-1|NA|TRBJ1-1
TGCGCCAGCAGCGTCGGAAACACTGAAGCTTTCTTT
CASSVGNTEAFF
>NA|TRBV19|NA|TRBJ2-7
TGTGCCAGTAGTCCCTCGAGGGGACGGATCTACGAGCAGTACTTC
CASSPSRGRIYEQYF
>NA|TRBV19|NA|TRBJ2-7
TGTGCCAGCCAACTACAGGAGACCTACGAGCAGTACTTC
CASQLQETYEQYF
>NA|TRBV5-8|NA|TRBJ1-1
TGTGCCAGCAGCTTGAAAGGAAAGAGAACTGAAGCTTTCTTT
CASSLKGKRTEAFF
>once|TRBV10-3|NA|TRBJ1-4
TGTGCCATCAGTGAGCGAAAGGGGACCGGAAAACTGTTTTTT
CAISERKGTGKLFF
>NA|TRBV6-6|TRBD1|TRBJ1-1
TGTGCCAGCCGCACAGGGGGTCTCAACACTGAAGCTTTCTTT
CASRTGGLNTEAFF
>NA|TRBV7-9|TRBD1|TRBJ1-1
TGTGCCAGCAGCCCCCGGGGACAGGGTTTCACTGAAGCTTTCTTT
CASSPRGQGFTEAFF
>NA|TRBV19|NA|TRBJ1-1
TGTGCCAGTAGTATAGATCCCAGTAACACTGAAGCTTTCTTT
CASSIDPSNTEAFF
>NA|TRBV7-9|TRBD2|TRBJ2-7
TGTGCCAGTAGCTTAGGGACTAGCGGGGGGATCAACGAGCAGTACTTC
CASSLGTSGGINEQYF
>NA|TRBV11-2|NA|TRBJ1-1
TGTGCCAGCAGCTTAGATATCGTAGCTTTCTTT
CASSLDIVAFF